Listed here are 22 T cell receptor beta chains from one sample, sequenced in a study of T cell repertoires in ileal Crohn's disease. Measured with immunoSEQ multiplex PCR; TCRdb has only the in-frame clones, and not every one. The table records 30,000 or so clones, about three quarters of them present only once. The sample comprised ileal tissue. The receptors were sampled from an adult with Crohn's disease.

The chain links TRBV11-3 to TRBJ2-7; possible D gene TRBD2, 5 bases. The CDR3 is 13 amino acids. The V gene lost 3 bases and the J gene lost 9 bases, with 15 bases spanning the gap. Germline V lookup: CDR1 SGHNT, CDR2 YENEEA. CDR3 residues: CASSLGIGERQYF. In DNA, the CDR3 is TGTGCCAGCAGCTTGGGGATCGGGGAACGGCAGTACTTC.

The V call is TRBV7-2, the J call TRBJ1-1, with TRBD1 matching 10 bases. This CDR3 has 18 residues. Germline V gene lookup returns CDR1 SGHTA and CDR2 FQGNSA. With 5 bases clipped from V and 4 bases from J, the junction kept 16 bases outside the gene matches. The CDR3 bases are TGTGCCAGCAGCCCCACTCGGATGGGACAGGGGAGGGGCACTGAAGCTTTCTTT. Translating gives CASSPTRMGQGRGTEAFF.

This CDR3 reads CASSSSGYEQYF. DNA for the CDR3: TGTGCCAGCAGCTCGTCGGGCTACGAGCAGTACTTC. The rearrangement uses TRBV7-9 and TRBJ2-7, with D uncertain. V lost 4 bases, J lost 3 bases, and 7 bases lay in between. Germline V gene data show CDR1 as SEHNR and CDR2 as FQNEAQ (reference sequence). The CDR3 extends over 12 amino acids.

The V gene is TRBV6-1, the J gene TRBJ1-1, with D uncertain. The CDR3 consists of 15 residues. From germline, CDR1 is MNHNS and CDR2 SASEGT. V shed 6 bases and J shed 4 bases, with 18 bases lying between them. The CDR3, as DNA: TGTGCCAGCAGCCCTCACGGGAAGCTAATCACTGAAGCTTTCTTT. Translated, it gives CASSPHGKLITEAFF.

The gene calls are TRBV5-1 and TRBJ2-7, with 9 positions matching TRBD2. This CDR3 is 15 amino acids long. Germline values: CDR1 SGHRS, CDR2 YFSETQ. V lost 0 bases, J lost 3 bases, and 4 bases stayed unmatched. Here the CDR3 reads CASSLEAGGFYEQYF. Here the CDR3 DNA reads TGCGCCAGCAGCTTGGAAGCGGGGGGCTTCTACGAGCAGTACTTC.

The count of this clone is one. Different DNA sequences within this sample yield the same CDR3. The chain recombines TRBV27 with TRBJ1-5; perhaps TRBD1 as D (5 bases). The CDR3 loop spans 12 amino acids. Trimming shortened V by 6 bases and J by 4 bases, and 7 bases separated the two germline ends. Germline V gene lookup returns CDR1 MNHEY and CDR2 SMNVEV (reference sequence). In nucleotides, the CDR3 is TGTGCCAGCAGACGACAGAATCAGCCCCAGCATTTT. Its protein is CASRRQNQPQHF.

A single count supports this clone. The genes are TRBV29-1 and TRBJ1-2; 7 bases match TRBD1. CDR1 is SQVTM and CDR2 is ANQGSEA in the germline V gene. The CDR3 spans 12 residues. V trimming: 6 bases; J trimming: 4 bases; junction bases outside the gene matches: 5. In DNA, the CDR3 is TGCAGCGTAGTTACAGGGGTCTATGGCTACACCTTC. Translated: CSVVTGVYGYTF.

The chain couples TRBV4-3 to TRBJ1-5; D ambiguous. The CDR3 runs to 13 residues. V lost 0 bases and J 12 bases, leaving 12 bases between the germline ends. CDR1 and CDR2 (germline): LGHNA, YSLEER. CDR3 nucleotide sequence: TGCGCCAGCAGCCAAGAGACTGGTCGAAGCCAGCATTTT. This encodes CASSQETGRSQHF.

The V call is TRBV5-4, the J call TRBJ1-2; weak D call: TRBD1 (6 bases). This CDR3 has 15 residues. Trimming took 6 bases from V and 6 from J, leaving 21 bases between them. Germline lookup yields CDR1 SGHNT and CDR2 YYREEE (reference sequence). CDR3 bases: TGTGCCAGCACCCCCGTCGGGACACTCGTCCATGGCTACACCTTC. Protein sequence: CASTPVGTLVHGYTF.

There are a few counts of this clone. The chain has TRBV9 and TRBJ2-3; D call uncertain. The CDR3 totals 14 residues. From germline, CDR1 is SGDLS and CDR2 YYNGEE. Trimming pared 0 bases from V and 2 bases from J, leaving 7 bases between. The CDR3 region is CASSVGPDTDTQYF. CDR3 coding DNA: TGTGCCAGCAGCGTAGGGCCAGACACAGATACGCAGTATTTT.

This chain connects TRBV9 to TRBJ2-2; 8 nucleotides agree with TRBD1. The V gene's germline CDR1 is SGDLS and CDR2 YYNGEE. V shed 8 bases and J 6 bases; nucleotides not matched to a gene: 6. This CDR3 region has 13 residues. The CDR3 protein is CASGQGWPGELFF. CDR3 DNA sequence: TGTGCCAGTGGACAGGGTTGGCCCGGGGAGCTGTTTTTT. The whole variable domain, filled in from reference TRBV9 and TRBJ2-2, reads DSGVTQTPKHLITATGQRVTLRCSPRSGDLSVYWYQQSLDQGLQFLIQYYNGEERAKGNILERFSAQQFPDLHSELNLSSLELGDSALYFCASGQGWPGELFFGEGSRLTVL.

This clone was picked up a small number of times. The CDR3 coding sequence is TGTGCCAGCAGTGGCAGGGGAAGCCTCAATGAGCAGTTCTTC. Translated: CASSGRGSLNEQFF. This sequence joins TRBV2 and TRBJ2-1; tentative D call: TRBD1 (6 bases). V lost 4 bases, J lost 6 bases, and 13 bases lay in between. The germline CDR1 and CDR2 sequences are SNHLY and FYNNEI. The CDR3 spans 14 residues.

The genes are TRBV30 and TRBJ1-2, with D possibly being TRBD1 (6 bases). The CDR3 contains 11 residues. CDR1 is GTSNPN and CDR2 is SVGIG in the germline V gene (reference sequence). V lost 5 bases to trimming and J lost 4 bases, with 8 bases between them. CDR3 nucleotide sequence: TGTGCCTGGGGACAGATCTATGGCTACACCTTC. Translated, it gives CAWGQIYGYTF.

V is TRBV5-6 and J is TRBJ2-1; no definite D call. CDR3 size: 14 residues. V was shortened by 0 bases and J by 3 bases, with 7 bases between the two germline ends. Germline CDR1 and CDR2: SGHDT and YYEEEE. The CDR3 nucleotides are TGTGCCAGCAGCTTGGCACAGAACTACAATGAGCAGTTCTTC. The encoded protein is CASSLAQNYNEQFF.

The genes are TRBV11-3 and TRBJ2-3; TRBD2 might be the D (6 bases). CDR1 SGHNT and CDR2 YENEEA come from the germline V gene. Trimming removed 0 bases from V and 9 bases from J, with 10 bases in between. The CDR3 loop spans 13 amino acids. The DNA of the CDR3 is TGTGCCAGCAGCTTAGATGGGAGGAAAACGCAGTATTTT. The encoded protein is CASSLDGRKTQYF.

In its sample, this clone was seen once. CDR3 in amino acids: CASSLFPLSVYEQYF. As DNA, the CDR3 is TGTGCCAGCAGTTTATTCCCCTTGTCCGTCTACGAGCAGTACTTC. The V and J genes are TRBV27 and TRBJ2-5; D is undetermined. The J call could be wrong; TRBJ2-7 is a better fit for the DNA end. CDR1 is MNHEY, CDR2 SMNVEV, per germline (reference sequence). The CDR3 runs to 15 residues.

V and J are TRBV27 and TRBJ1-5; D not certain. Germline CDR1 is MNHEY and CDR2 is SMNVEV (reference sequence). This CDR3 region has 13 residues. V gave up 5 bases and J gave up 2 bases, with 7 bases separating them. The CDR3 DNA sequence: TGTGCCAGCAGTCGGGAGCGCAATCAGCCCCAGCATTTT. Residues: CASSRERNQPQHF.

Written as DNA, the CDR3 is TGTGCCAGCAGCTTAACATCAAATAGCAATCAGCCCCAGCATTTT. Encoded protein: CASSLTSNSNQPQHF. V usage is TRBV7-2 and J usage is TRBJ1-5; D ambiguous. V gave up 2 bases and J gave up 0 bases, with 8 bases separating them. This CDR3 comprises 15 residues. Germline V CDR1 and CDR2: SGHTA, FQGNSA.

In its sample, this clone was seen a few times. The V gene is TRBV7-8, the J gene TRBJ2-2; 8 positions match TRBD1. V dropped 1 base and J dropped 8; count of bases not matched to a gene: 15. Germline-derived CDR1 and CDR2 are SGHVS and FQNEAQ. The length of the CDR3 is 18 residues. The CDR3 loop reads CASSLVASRGRTVGELFF. The DNA of the CDR3 is TGTGCCAGCAGCTTAGTCGCTAGCAGGGGGCGAACTGTGGGGGAGCTGTTTTTT.

The chain joins TRBV10-3 to TRBJ2-7; TRBD1 matches at 9 bases. The CDR3 is made up of 14 amino acids. Looked up from germline, CDR1 is ENHRY and CDR2 is SYGVKD. V dropped 5 bases and J dropped 4; count of bases not matched to a gene: 6. CDR3 loop: CAISSGTGSYEQYF. CDR3 DNA sequence: TGTGCCATCAGTTCCGGGACAGGGTCGTACGAGCAGTACTTC.

The chain carries TRBV18 and TRBJ1-4, with 8 bases fitting TRBD1. Germline CDR1 KGHSH, CDR2 LQKENI. This CDR3 spans 16 amino acids. V trimming: 3 bases; J trimming: 7 bases; junction bases outside the gene matches: 10. The CDR3 is CASSPGQGGLGEKLFF. The DNA of the CDR3 is TGTGCCAGCTCACCCGGACAGGGAGGGCTTGGTGAAAAACTGTTTTTT.

The rearrangement links TRBV7-8 to TRBJ2-7, with D perhaps matching TRBD2 (6 bases). The length of the CDR3 is 13 residues. Deletions cut 5 bases from V and 3 bases from J, with 11 bases between. Germline V gene sequence: CDR1 SGHVS, CDR2 FQNEAQ. As DNA, the CDR3 is TGTGCCAGCAGCGCAGTCGGGGGCTACGAGCAGTACTTC. Translated, it gives CASSAVGGYEQYF.